This entry features one TCR beta chain sequence. The clone's antigen remains unknown. No much larger clone is present one base from it, and per-base qualities are unavailable. The CD4+ T-LGLL patients were recruited through hematology units in Padova (Italy), Helsinki (Finland) and Shinshu (Japan). Depending on which samples were available, patient samples consisted of bead-purified CD4+, CD4+CD8+, CD57+ or CD56+ fractions, or of unselected PBMC. Deep amplicon sequencing of the same DNA produced somatic STAT5B mutation profiles, and these profiles were combined with the patient TCRbeta data. All TCR-sequenced material derived from peripheral blood: patient blood samples and healthy donor buffy coats. Ficoll-Hypaque gradient centrifugation was used to isolate peripheral blood mononuclear cells. The Gentra Puregene Cell and Tissue kit was used for genomic DNA extraction, and quantification was performed on a Qubit 2.0 fluorometer.

V lost 3 bases and J lost 7 bases, and the count of bases not matched to a germline gene is 7. The germline V gene encodes CDR1 GTSNPN and CDR2 SVGIG (reference sequence). The CDR3 starts with the cysteine, ends with the phenylalanine, and has 15 residues. The entry retains the CDR3 DNA only, 45 bases that are in frame from base 1. The sample belongs to a study of STAT5B mutations in CD4+ large granular lymphocyte leukemia (dated by TCRdb to between 2021 and 2024). For the wider study: When cryopreserved patient cells were available, CD8+ cells were removed first, and anti-CD4 microbeads were then used for selection. TCRbeta repertoires of CD4+ T-cell large granular lymphocyte leukemia patients were compared with those of healthy blood donors. Flow cytometry on FACSCanto II or FACSVerse showed that the purified fractions were more than 95% pure among lymphocytes. Overall results and qualifications from the work: TRBV06-family usage was enriched among the top patient clones (8/27) compared with healthy controls (2/35). The sources of patient cells varied, and only 6 CD4-sorted patient samples were included in the clonality comparison with healthy controls. The data were not HLA-matched, and the relatively small sample size could explain the higher clonality seen in CD4+ compared with CD8+ T-LGLL. The main leukemic clonotypes were found to be private to each patient, although approximately 25% of the main leukemic clonotypes were detected at low frequency in the non-leukemic repertoires of other patients. CD4-sorted patient repertoires appeared more clonal than healthy CD4+ repertoires, and this difference persisted after removing the putative leukemic clones.

TCRbeta rearrangements were sequenced from genomic DNA using the immunoSEQ assay at survey resolution. As for how the authors treated the data: Clonotypes making up more than 5% of the repertoire were considered putative leukemic clones, giving about 60 such clones in more than 25 patients. In the TCR sequencing data, the lowest productive clonotype frequency that could be detected was 2.59 x 10-5. Analyses included only productive TCRbeta rearrangements, meaning complete and in-frame sequences. Simpson clonality, calculated in the immunoSEQ Analyzer version 3.0, was used as the measure of sample clonality. Clones were categorized by frequency as very rare, small, medium, large (1-20%) or hyperexpanded (>20%). Generation probabilities were estimated with OLGA 1.2.3, V-gene circos plots were generated with VDJtools, specificities were searched for in VDJdb, and CDR3 motifs were identified with GLIPH. TCRdb stores this immuneACCESS table with in-frame sequences only. Part of the clones is absent; in the studies checked, under half of the shortfall reflects unresolved V genes, and no reason is known for the rest. D and trimming were read from the DNA, whereas the V and J calls and clone size are those reported in that table. Recorded for this sample are approximately 4,900 clones; around 88% of them occurred a single time. The top ten constitute around 75% of the sample.

The sequenced sample was PBMCs. This clonotype was obtained from a man aged 35 to 55 with CD4+ T-cell large granular lymphocyte leukemia. In this chain, TRBV30 is recombined with TRBJ1-5; 12 bases in between match TRBD1. In nucleotides, the sequence is TGTGCCTGGAGAGGGACAGGGGGCATGGGACAGCCCCAGCATTTT. It translates as CAWRGTGGMGQPQHF.